Listed below are T cell receptor beta chains from one sample, sequenced in a study of T cells expressing NK-cell markers. Reprocessing the 5' RACE reads, TCRdb reports a single entry for every CDR3 protein and omits DNA. The sample has approximately 460,000 distinct CDR3 sequences. Sequencing input: blood T cells: a sorted CD56 or NKG2C T cell subset, CD4+ or CD8+ T cells, or bulk PBMC T cells (not recorded which). These receptors came from a woman between 18 and 70 years old in good health. CDR3s include the opening cysteine and the closing phenylalanine or tryptophan.

j_gene | v_gene | CDR3aa
TRBJ2-7 | TRBV7-2 | CASSEPGLAGGTYEQYF
TRBJ2-1 | TRBV5-6 | CASSLTTSRNEQFF
TRBJ2-4 | TRBV7-3 | CASSLVQGCAKNIQYF
TRBJ2-1 | TRBV9 | CASSVGAGWDEQFF
TRBJ2-3 | TRBV7-9 | CASLLFPDTQYF
TRBJ2-5 | TRBV6-1 | CASSRYQGAQETQYF
TRBJ2-2 | TRBV24-1 | CATSDSQGTIAGELFF
TRBJ2-1 | TRBV24-1 | CATSDRDSAEQFF
TRBJ2-1 | TRBV5-1 | CASSLPPSGRLSYNEQFF
TRBJ1-2 | TRBV4-3 | CASSQDPGTVYGYTF
TRBJ1-1 | TRBV12-5 | CASAGVRRDTEAFF
TRBJ1-5 | TRBV7-2 | CASSLEWAPNQPQHF
TRBJ2-7 | TRBV19 | CASSIGYEQYF
TRBJ1-4 | TRBV4-2 | CASSQDGQGGNEKLFF
TRBJ1-2 | TRBV27 | CASSSPGTKRNYGYTF
TRBJ2-1 | TRBV27 | CASSLLSSGGAGEQFF
TRBJ2-2 | TRBV29-1 | CSVGSGSIAGELFF
TRBJ1-1 | TRBV5-4 | CASSLGQGTGEAFF
TRBJ2-7 | TRBV20-1 | CSAQNPGQGSREQYF
TRBJ1-1 | TRBV7-3 | CASSPSGNEAFF
TRBJ1-1 | TRBV7-9 | CASSRLPTGWNTEAFF
TRBJ2-7 | TRBV7-8 | CASSLEGQGAYEQYF
TRBJ2-2 | TRBV12-3/TRBV12-4 | CASSLDRAGELFF
TRBJ2-5 | TRBV27 | CASSLSPRTSGDQETQYF
TRBJ1-4 | TRBV5-5 | CATRTGQTTEKLFF
TRBJ2-2 | TRBV7-2 | CASSERPNTGELFF
TRBJ1-2 | TRBV11-2 | CASSLFGGYTF
TRBJ2-7 | TRBV27 | CASSPTLNSYEQYF
TRBJ2-1 | TRBV20-1 | CSASNQIGGEQFF
TRBJ2-7 | TRBV28 | CASRAGDRGRYEQYF
TRBJ1-1 | TRBV7-9 | CASSPGQGGSTEAFF
TRBJ1-6 | TRBV20-1 | CSARGVGTGSPLHF
TRBJ1-4 | TRBV14 | CASSPLPGPRPTNEKLFF
TRBJ1-2 | TRBV27 | CASSPRRGPSYGYTF
TRBJ2-7 | TRBV3-1 | CASSQAMRPYEQYF
TRBJ2-1 | TRBV4-3 | CASSPKISGQYNEQFF
TRBJ1-2 | TRBV7-6 | CASSFGQGAGYTF